The rows below give T cell receptor beta chains drawn from one sample of a study of T cell repertoires in cytomegalovirus infection. TCRdb called the reads again in MiXCR, with one record for every CDR3 protein. The table has hundreds of thousands of distinct CDR3 sequences, approximately 32% seen once; the top ten hold around an eighth. Their cognate antigens are unknown. The source was cultured CD8+ T cells from PBMCs, collected from culture after CMV antigen stimulation. All receptors come from a human donor in good health (CMV status not recorded). Some clones in this sample may be carry-over from other donors' samples. The conserved cysteine and the conserved F or W are not part of the CDR3 here. The D gene is left open where the match is weak.

TRBJ1-5 | TRBV6-1 | NA | ASSGDRRADQPQH
TRBJ2-3 | TRBV20-1 | TRBD2 | SATGTSGAPSTDTQY
TRBJ2-5 | TRBV7-9 | NA | ASSLPSY
TRBJ2-1 | TRBV12-3/TRBV12-4 | TRBD1 | ASRAPGQSSYNEQF
TRBJ2-6 | TRBV19 | TRBD1 | ASLGTGVPGANVLT
TRBJ2-3 | TRBV20-1 | TRBD2 | SAFGGAGTDTQY
TRBJ2-2 | TRBV12-5 | NA | ASGFRMGETTGELF
TRBJ2-3 | TRBV5-4 | NA | ASSDFKGGSSTDTQY
TRBJ1-5 | TRBV18 | NA | ATVGSGNQPQH
TRBJ2-1 | TRBV6-8 | NA | ASSPAGADYNEQF
TRBJ2-7 | TRBV19 | NA | ASSISISGTYEQY
TRBJ1-3 | TRBV7-4 | NA | ASSAEGDGGPG
TRBJ2-1 | TRBV6-2/TRBV6-3 | NA | ASQGGVSYNEQF
TRBJ1-1 | TRBV4-2 | NA | ASSQVNSHSTEAF
TRBJ2-2 | TRBV19 | NA | ASSSATGELF
TRBJ2-3 | TRBV6-1 | NA | ASSEWEGITDTQY
TRBJ1-4 | TRBV6-5 | TRBD1 | ASSFSAGTDLGEKLF
TRBJ1-1 | TRBV12-3/TRBV12-4 | TRBD1 | ASSFRQGAQDTEAF
TRBJ2-2 | TRBV28 | NA | ASRDRTGNTGELF
TRBJ2-2 | TRBV19 | NA | ASTPGAYGELF
TRBJ2-5 | TRBV2 | NA | ASSEPTQETQY
TRBJ2-4 | TRBV27 | NA | ASSPGGPAKNIQY
TRBJ1-5 | TRBV10-2 | NA | ASSEGRGGLKPQH
TRBJ2-5 | TRBV20-1 | NA | SARDGVGTRFQETQY
TRBJ2-1 | TRBV7-6 | NA | VSSLSSHNEQF
TRBJ2-2 | TRBV7-9 | NA | ASSGNPGFTGELF
TRBJ2-2 | TRBV12-3/TRBV12-4 | NA | ASSFLSANTGDLF
TRBJ1-5 | TRBV6-1 | NA | ASSEPGQIYSNQPQH
TRBJ2-5 | TRBV7-9 | NA | AGTRGETQY
TRBJ1-3 | TRBV28 | NA | ASRPTGNSGNTIY
TRBJ2-1 | TRBV19 | NA | ASSISGSPYNEQF
TRBJ2-7 | TRBV27 | TRBD1 | ASKEQGSPYEQY
TRBJ2-5 | TRBV6-2/TRBV6-3 | TRBD1 | ASRTGLETQY
TRBJ2-1 | TRBV11-2 | NA | ASSLAGFREQF
TRBJ1-3 | TRBV19 | NA | ASSLSLGSGNTIY
TRBJ2-1 | TRBV7-2 | NA | ASSLVGDLGNEQF